The source of this TCR beta chain is a study of blood T cell repertoires in COVID-19. Germline CDR1 reads SEHNR; CDR2 reads FQNEAQ (reference sequence). Unmatched junction bases numbered 6, after V lost 5 bases and J lost 1 base. The CDR3 is 16 amino acids. Authors' methods: Reference gene primers were amplified, and this amplification served to estimate nucleated cell counts. The method was immunoSEQ multiplex PCR; TCRdb's version includes in-frame clones alone and lacks a portion of them. V and J calls and clone size are given by that table; D and trimming were obtained from the DNA. The table includes 200,000 to 250,000 clones, approximately 90% detected once. Participants came from under 30 US areas, aged roughly 18 to 89 years. Participant reports of clinical history set cohort assignment.

Source material: PBMCs or T cells enriched from blood (not recorded which). The TCR originated in a woman in her 30s with acute COVID-19. The gene calls are TRBV7-9 and TRBJ1-5; 9 bases align to TRBD1. The CDR3: CASSAGTGRSNQPQHF. Here the CDR3 DNA reads TGTGCCAGCAGCGCCGGGACAGGGAGGAGCAATCAGCCCCAGCATTTT.